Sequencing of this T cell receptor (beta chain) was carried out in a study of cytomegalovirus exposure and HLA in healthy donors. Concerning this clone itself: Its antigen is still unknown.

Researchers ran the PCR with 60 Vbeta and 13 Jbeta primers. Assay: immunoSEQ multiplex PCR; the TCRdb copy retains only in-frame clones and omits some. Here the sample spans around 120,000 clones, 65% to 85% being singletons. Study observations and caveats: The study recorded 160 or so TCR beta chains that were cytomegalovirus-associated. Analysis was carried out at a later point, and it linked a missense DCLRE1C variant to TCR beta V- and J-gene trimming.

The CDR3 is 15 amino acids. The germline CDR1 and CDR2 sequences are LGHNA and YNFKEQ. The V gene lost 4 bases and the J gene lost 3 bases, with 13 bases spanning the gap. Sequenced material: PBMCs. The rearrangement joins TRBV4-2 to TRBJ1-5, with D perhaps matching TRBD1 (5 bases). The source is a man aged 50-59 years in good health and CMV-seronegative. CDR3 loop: CASSLLGGDNQPQHF. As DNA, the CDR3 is TGTGCCAGCAGCCTCTTGGGGGGGGACAATCAGCCCCAGCATTTT.